The 5 T cell receptor beta chains below were found in one sample sequenced in a study of blood T cell repertoires in COVID-19. Method: immunoSEQ multiplex PCR; TCRdb's copy keeps in-frame clones and lacks some. This sample has fewer than 250,000 clones, with roughly 87% found just once. The sequenced material came from PBMCs or T cells enriched from blood (not recorded which). The source is a woman aged 25 to 45 with acute COVID-19.

The genes are TRBV20-1 and TRBJ2-3; D remains unclear. Trimming took off 6 bases at V and 6 bases at J, with 7 bases between the two ends. CDR3 length: 10 amino acids. The germline V gene has CDR1 DFQATT and CDR2 SNEGSKA (reference sequence). The CDR3: CSAQADTQYF. For the CDR3, the DNA is TGCAGTGCCCAAGCCGATACGCAGTATTTT.

The rearrangement uses TRBV5-8 and TRBJ2-3; 7 nucleotides align to TRBD1. Germline CDR1 SGHTS, CDR2 YDEGEE. V shed 0 bases, J shed 2 bases, and the junction held 9 bases outside the gene matches. This CDR3 is built from 17 residues. CDR3 protein: CASSLGRFRGNTDTQYF. CDR3 sequence (DNA): TGTGCCAGCAGCTTGGGTAGATTCAGGGGGAACACAGATACGCAGTATTTT.

The chain recombines TRBV7-9 with TRBJ2-1; 8 bases are a match to TRBD2. Germline-derived CDR1 and CDR2 are SEHNR and FQNEAQ (reference sequence). The CDR3 length is 16 residues. V lost 1 base and J lost 8; bases outside the gene matches: 10. In DNA form, the CDR3 reads TGTGCCAGCAGCTTAGACGGCGGGGGGCTTCTCGATGAGCAGTTCTTC. The encoded protein is CASSLDGGGLLDEQFF.

The chain carries TRBV7-8 and TRBJ1-4; D gene ambiguous. Trimming cost V 0 bases and J 4 bases, with 6 bases left between them. Germline CDR1 and CDR2: SGHVS and FQNEAQ. This CDR3 is built from 14 residues. CDR3 region: CASSLAGSNEKLFF. DNA of the CDR3: TGTGCCAGCAGCTTAGCAGGGAGTAATGAAAAACTGTTTTTT. Full variable domain (outside the CDR3, taken from reference TRBV7-8 and TRBJ1-4): GAGVSQSPRYKVAKRGQDVALRCDPISGHVSLFWYQQALGQGPEFLTYFQNEAQLDKSGLPSDRFFAERPEGSVSTLKIQRTQQEDSAVYLCASSLAGSNEKLFFGSGTQLSVL.

The chain is built from TRBV19 and TRBJ1-1; tentative D call: TRBD1 (5 bases). Germline V lookup: CDR1 LNHDA, CDR2 SQIVND (reference sequence). With 6 bases removed from V and 2 bases from J, the gap between germline ends came to 10 bases. The CDR3 runs to 13 residues. CDR3 nucleotide sequence: TGTGCCAGTAGAACAGGAGCAAACACTGAAGCTTTCTTT. Translation: CASRTGANTEAFF.